This is a list of T cell receptor beta chains from one sample in a study of blood T cell repertoires in COVID-19. The protocol was immunoSEQ multiplex PCR, while the TCRdb copy is restricted to in-frame clones and leaves out a portion. This table holds 25,000 to 40,000 clones, less than 95% found once. The sequencing input was peripheral blood. The origin of the receptors is a man aged 65 to 79 with active or convalescent COVID-19. The CDR3 runs from the conserved cysteine through the conserved F or W. The D gene is left open where the match is weak. Size tells how often a clone was seen (once, few, many) or the class of an expanded clone, and some rows leave it out.

D: -
V: TRBV7-2
size: -
J: TRBJ1-4
CDR3: CASSRVRGEKLFF
DNA: TGTGCCAGCAGCAGGGTTAGGGGGGAAAAACTGTTTTTT

D: TRBD1
V: TRBV5-1
size: -
J: TRBJ1-2
CDR3: CASSLSFRGKDSLYGYTF
DNA: TGCGCCAGCAGCTTGTCCTTCAGGGGGAAAGATTCCCTCTATGGCTACACCTTC

D: -
V: TRBV20-1
size: -
J: TRBJ1-5
CDR3: CSASPGRGQPQHF
DNA: TGCAGTGCTAGTCCAGGCCGGGGGCAGCCCCAGCATTTT

D: -
V: TRBV18
size: -
J: TRBJ1-3
CDR3: CASSPGAIGNTIYF
DNA: TGTGCCAGCTCACCAGGGGCTATCGGAAACACCATATATTTT

D: -
V: TRBV19
size: -
J: TRBJ1-6
CDR3: CATKAGVTSPLHF
DNA: TGTGCCACAAAAGCAGGGGTGACTTCACCCCTCCACTTT

D: TRBD2
V: TRBV6-1
size: -
J: TRBJ2-7
CDR3: CASSEALRGDSGSYEQYF
DNA: TGTGCCAGCAGTGAAGCGCTTCGGGGGGATTCTGGGAGCTACGAGCAGTACTTC

D: TRBD1
V: TRBV5-1
size: -
J: TRBJ1-1
CDR3: CASSFAGGLTEAFF
DNA: TGCGCCAGCAGCTTCGCAGGGGGTCTTACTGAAGCTTTCTTT

D: -
V: TRBV6-5
size: -
J: TRBJ1-5
CDR3: CASSSPRDGNQPQHF
DNA: TGTGCCAGCAGTTCCCCGCGAGATGGCAATCAGCCCCAGCATTTT

D: -
V: TRBV12-3/TRBV12-4
size: -
J: TRBJ2-3
CDR3: CASNPGTDTQYF
DNA: TGTGCCAGCAACCCGGGAACAGATACGCAGTATTTT

D: -
V: TRBV5-4
size: -
J: TRBJ1-2
CDR3: CASSLGIQGPGYTF
DNA: TGTGCCAGCAGCCTTGGAATCCAGGGGCCCGGCTACACCTTC

D: -
V: TRBV20-1
size: -
J: TRBJ1-3
CDR3: CSASGQFSGNTIYF
DNA: TGCAGTGCTAGTGGACAGTTCTCTGGAAACACCATATATTTT

D: TRBD1
V: TRBV6-6
size: -
J: TRBJ2-5
CDR3: CASSGTGVIQTQYF
DNA: TGTGCCAGCAGTGGGACAGGGGTTATTCAGACCCAGTACTTC

D: -
V: TRBV18
size: -
J: TRBJ1-1
CDR3: CASSPGQGLNTEAFF
DNA: TGTGCCAGCTCACCGGGGCAGGGCTTGAACACTGAAGCTTTCTTT

D: TRBD2
V: TRBV25-1
size: -
J: TRBJ2-5
CDR3: CASSEAASGGWETQYF
DNA: TGTGCCAGCAGTGAAGCGGCTAGCGGGGGGTGGGAGACCCAGTACTTC

D: -
V: TRBV7-3
size: -
J: TRBJ1-1
CDR3: CASSPTTGTEAFF
DNA: TGTGCCAGCAGCCCAACGACGGGCACTGAAGCTTTCTTT

D: -
V: TRBV7-3
size: -
J: TRBJ1-5
CDR3: CASSPKGGFNQPQHF
DNA: TGTGCCAGCAGCCCCAAGGGGGGGTTCAATCAGCCCCAGCATTTT

D: -
V: TRBV19
size: -
J: TRBJ1-5
CDR3: CASRGQYSNQPQHF
DNA: TGTGCCAGTAGGGGGCAATATAGCAATCAGCCCCAGCATTTT

D: TRBD1
V: TRBV18
size: -
J: TRBJ1-1
CDR3: CASSPGQGNTEAFF
DNA: TGTGCCAGCTCACCTGGACAGGGGAACACTGAAGCTTTCTTT

D: TRBD2
V: TRBV11-2
size: -
J: TRBJ2-3
CDR3: CASSFIAGGLDTQYF
DNA: TGTGCCAGCAGCTTTATAGCGGGGGGATTAGATACGCAGTATTTT

D: -
V: TRBV20-1
size: -
J: TRBJ1-2
CDR3: CSADRGYGYTF
DNA: TGCAGTGCTGATCGGGGCTATGGCTACACCTTC

D: TRBD1
V: TRBV28
size: once
J: TRBJ1-2
CDR3: CASSSGDRGGYGYTF
DNA: TGTGCCAGCAGTTCTGGGGACAGAGGTGGCTATGGCTACACCTTC

D: TRBD2
V: TRBV5-1
size: -
J: TRBJ2-1
CDR3: CASSLRLAGYNEQFF
DNA: TGCGCCAGCAGCTTACGGCTAGCGGGATACAATGAGCAGTTCTTC

D: TRBD1
V: TRBV9
size: -
J: TRBJ1-1
CDR3: CASSATTGLDTEAFF
DNA: TGTGCCAGCAGCGCCACGACAGGGCTCGACACTGAAGCTTTCTTT

D: TRBD2
V: TRBV27
size: -
J: TRBJ2-7
CDR3: CASRNAGGYEQYF
DNA: TGTGCCAGCAGAAACGCGGGAGGGTACGAGCAGTACTTC

D: TRBD2
V: TRBV13
size: -
J: TRBJ2-1
CDR3: CASSRTSGGYNEQFF
DNA: TGTGCCAGCAGCCGGACTAGCGGGGGCTACAATGAGCAGTTCTTC

D: -
V: TRBV5-8
size: -
J: TRBJ1-2
CDR3: CASTTQLTGLHTF
DNA: TGTGCCAGCACCACTCAATTGACCGGGTTGCACACCTTC

D: -
V: TRBV2
size: -
J: TRBJ1-2
CDR3: CASSPTQPEVGGYTF
DNA: TGTGCCAGCAGTCCAACTCAACCTGAGGTTGGGGGCTACACCTTC

D: TRBD1
V: TRBV5-1
size: -
J: TRBJ1-4
CDR3: CASRTGVREKLFF
DNA: TGCGCCAGCCGGACAGGTGTAAGAGAAAAACTGTTTTTT

D: -
V: TRBV24-1
size: -
J: TRBJ2-7
CDR3: CATSDGKPSTGGGWGEQYF
DNA: TGTGCCACCAGTGATGGGAAACCTTCGACAGGCGGAGGATGGGGCGAGCAGTACTTC

D: -
V: TRBV12-3/TRBV12-4
size: -
J: TRBJ1-2
CDR3: CASGSGVYGYTF
DNA: TGTGCCAGCGGGTCAGGGGTTTATGGCTACACCTTC

D: -
V: TRBV5-6
size: few
J: TRBJ1-4
CDR3: CASSFRGGANEKLFF
DNA: TGTGCCAGCAGCTTTCGAGGGGGTGCTAATGAAAAACTGTTTTTT

D: TRBD1
V: TRBV6-1
size: -
J: TRBJ2-6
CDR3: CASSGPGTGEGDSGANVLTF
DNA: TGTGCCAGCAGTGGTCCCGGGACAGGGGAGGGGGACTCTGGGGCCAACGTCCTGACTTTC

D: -
V: TRBV7-6
size: -
J: TRBJ1-1
CDR3: CATSSFFATEAFF
DNA: TGTGCCACCAGCAGCTTTTTTGCCACTGAAGCTTTCTTT

D: -
V: TRBV28
size: -
J: TRBJ1-2
CDR3: CASGAVNYGYTF
DNA: TGTGCCAGCGGGGCAGTTAACTATGGCTACACCTTC

D: -
V: TRBV7-3
size: -
J: TRBJ2-3
CDR3: CASSPSLADTQYF
DNA: TGTGCCAGCAGCCCCTCCCTTGCAGATACGCAGTATTTT

D: -
V: TRBV5-1
size: -
J: TRBJ2-2
CDR3: CASSLGQFNTGELFF
DNA: TGCGCCAGCAGCTTGGGGCAGTTCAACACCGGGGAGCTGTTTTTT

D: -
V: TRBV15
size: -
J: TRBJ1-4
CDR3: CATSNEGRELFF
DNA: TGTGCCACCAGCAACGAGGGGAGGGAACTGTTTTTT

D: -
V: TRBV7-3
size: -
J: TRBJ1-5
CDR3: CASSQPGHFNQPQHF
DNA: TGTGCCAGCAGTCAACCCGGTCACTTTAATCAGCCCCAGCATTTT

D: TRBD2
V: TRBV5-1
size: once
J: TRBJ2-2
CDR3: CASSLVASGARTGELFF
DNA: TGCGCCAGCAGCTTGGTGGCTAGCGGGGCGAGGACCGGGGAGCTGTTTTTT

D: -
V: TRBV9
size: -
J: TRBJ2-3
CDR3: CASSVAQATDTQYF
DNA: TGTGCCAGCAGCGTAGCCCAGGCGACAGATACGCAGTATTTT

D: -
V: TRBV19
size: -
J: TRBJ1-4
CDR3: CASSISGLNEKLFF
DNA: TGTGCCAGTAGTATTTCCGGACTCAATGAAAAACTGTTTTTT

D: TRBD1
V: TRBV5-1
size: -
J: TRBJ1-1
CDR3: CASSLQGLDTEAFF
DNA: TGCGCCAGCAGCTTACAGGGGTTGGACACTGAAGCTTTCTTT

D: TRBD1
V: TRBV11-1
size: -
J: TRBJ1-1
CDR3: CASSLRGLDTEAFF
DNA: TGTGCCAGCAGCTTGAGGGGGCTGGACACTGAAGCTTTCTTT

D: -
V: TRBV9
size: few
J: TRBJ2-5
CDR3: CASSLPQETQYF
DNA: TGTGCCAGCAGCCTCCCCCAAGAGACCCAGTACTTC

D: TRBD1
V: TRBV4-3
size: -
J: TRBJ1-5
CDR3: CASSRLDRESNQPQHF
DNA: TGCGCCAGCAGCCGGTTGGACAGGGAAAGCAATCAGCCCCAGCATTTT

D: -
V: TRBV7-9
size: once
J: TRBJ2-3
CDR3: CASSFDTTDTQYF
DNA: TGTGCCAGCAGCTTCGACACGACAGATACGCAGTATTTT

D: -
V: TRBV5-1
size: -
J: TRBJ1-5
CDR3: CASSLEGDSNQPQHF
DNA: TGCGCCAGCAGCTTGGAGGGGGATAGCAATCAGCCCCAGCATTTT

D: TRBD1
V: TRBV5-1
size: -
J: TRBJ2-3
CDR3: CASSDRQGGDTQYF
DNA: TGCGCCAGCAGTGATAGACAGGGCGGGGATACGCAGTATTTT

D: -
V: TRBV30
size: once
J: TRBJ2-2
CDR3: CAWSAGAGELFF
DNA: TGTGCCTGGAGTGCCGGGGCCGGGGAGCTGTTTTTT

D: -
V: TRBV7-3
size: once
J: TRBJ2-5
CDR3: CASSGGGSQETQYF
DNA: TGTGCCAGCAGCGGTGGGGGGTCTCAAGAGACCCAGTACTTC

D: -
V: TRBV19
size: -
J: TRBJ1-4
CDR3: CASSMNYGGRANEKLFF
DNA: TGTGCCAGTAGTATGAATTACGGGGGAAGGGCTAATGAAAAACTGTTTTTT

D: TRBD1
V: TRBV24-1
size: -
J: TRBJ2-1
CDR3: CATSHRDRVFNEQFF
DNA: TGTGCCACCAGCCACCGGGACAGGGTATTCAATGAGCAGTTCTTC